Listed below are T cell receptor beta chains from one sample, sequenced in a study of blood T cell repertoires in COVID-19. The method was immunoSEQ multiplex PCR; TCRdb's version includes in-frame clones alone and lacks a portion of them. The table records 50,000 to 75,000 clones, about 78% of them present only once. The material sequenced was peripheral blood. The origin of the receptors is a man of 80 years or more with active or convalescent COVID-19. CDR3s include the opening cysteine and the closing phenylalanine or tryptophan. A D gene is named only where the DNA matches it firmly. Where a row states a size, it is once, few, many or the class of an expanded clone; other rows omit it.

size,D,J,V,DNA,CDR3
.,.,TRBJ2-7,TRBV7-2,TGTGCCAGCAGCTTAGGGTTACAGCCCTACGAGCAGTACTTC,CASSLGLQPYEQYF
.,.,TRBJ2-1,TRBV3-1/TRBV3-2,TGTGCCAGCAGGAATTTGGCGGGTTTGTTGAATGAGCAGTTCTTC,CASRNLAGLLNEQFF
.,.,TRBJ1-5,TRBV19,TGTGCCTGCCGCCGGGGGGCTCAGCCCCAGCATTTT,CACRRGAQPQHF
few,TRBD1,TRBJ2-2,TRBV11-2,TGTGCCAGCCGAACCCCCAGGGGGCGCACCGGGGAGCTGTTTTTT,CASRTPRGRTGELFF
.,.,TRBJ2-7,TRBV6-5,TGTGCCAGCAGCCACTCCCGCGGACTAACCTACGAGCAGTACTTC,CASSHSRGLTYEQYF
.,.,TRBJ1-2,TRBV5-6,TGTGCCAGCAGCTTGGTTTACAGGGTTAACTATGGCTACACCTTC,CASSLVYRVNYGYTF
.,.,TRBJ1-5,TRBV19,TGTGCCAGTAGTATCGGTATGAGGGCGCAGGCCAATCAGCCCCAGCATTTT,CASSIGMRAQANQPQHF
few,TRBD2,TRBJ2-5,TRBV11-2,TGTGCCAGCAGCTCCCGGACTAGTGCCGAAGAGACCCAGTACTTC,CASSSRTSAEETQYF
.,TRBD1,TRBJ2-7,TRBV7-9,TGTGCCAGCAGCTTACCTACCACAGGGGGCGCTAAGTACGAGCAGTACTTC,CASSLPTTGGAKYEQYF
.,.,TRBJ1-6,TRBV10-1,TGCGCCAGCAGTACCCCTACAGAAGAGGGTTCACCCCTCCACTTT,CASSTPTEEGSPLHF
.,.,TRBJ2-3,TRBV5-4,TGTGCCAGCGGGAGGTTTACGACAGATACGCAGTATTTT,CASGRFTTDTQYF
.,.,TRBJ1-3,TRBV19,TGTGCCACCAAACAGGGAAACACCATATATTTT,CATKQGNTIYF
.,.,TRBJ1-1,TRBV5-4,TGTGCCAGCAGCAAGGGGCCCGAGAGGGCTTTCTTT,CASSKGPERAFF
.,TRBD1,TRBJ1-2,TRBV6-6,TGTGCCAGCAGTTACTCGAGAGGGGGCGACCTTGGCTACACCTTC,CASSYSRGGDLGYTF
.,.,TRBJ1-4,TRBV2,TGTGCCAGCAAGCGACAGAGCGCGAATGAAAAACTGTTTTTT,CASKRQSANEKLFF
.,TRBD1,TRBJ2-7,TRBV9,TGTGCCAGCAGCGTATACCGGGACAGCTACGAGCAGTACTTC,CASSVYRDSYEQYF
.,TRBD1,TRBJ2-1,TRBV5-1,TGCGCCAGCAGCACCCAGCCGGGACAGGACAATGAGCAGTTCTTC,CASSTQPGQDNEQFF
.,.,TRBJ2-1,TRBV5-1,TGCGCCAGCAGCTTGGCCGGAGACAATGAGCAGTTCTTC,CASSLAGDNEQFF
.,.,TRBJ2-2,TRBV4-1,TGCGCCAGCAGCCAAGCAGGGTTAGGAACCGGGGAGCTGTTTTTT,CASSQAGLGTGELFF
.,.,TRBJ2-7,TRBV28,TGTGCCAGCAGCCTTCGGTACGAGCAGTACTTC,CASSLRYEQYF
.,TRBD2,TRBJ2-1,TRBV2,TGTGCCAGCACGGCCGGGAGGACTTACAATGAGCAGTTCTTC,CASTAGRTYNEQFF
.,.,TRBJ1-1,TRBV5-8,TGTGCCAGCAGCTGGATGGAAGGACGGACAATGAACACTGAAGCTTTCTTT,CASSWMEGRTMNTEAFF
.,.,TRBJ2-3,TRBV7-8,TGTGCCAGCGGCTTCGCCGGGGGTCCAGATACGCAGTATTTT,CASGFAGGPDTQYF
.,TRBD2,TRBJ2-1,TRBV19,TGTGCCAGTAGTAGTAGCGGGGGGGCCGGGGGTGAGCAGTTCTTC,CASSSSGGAGGEQFF